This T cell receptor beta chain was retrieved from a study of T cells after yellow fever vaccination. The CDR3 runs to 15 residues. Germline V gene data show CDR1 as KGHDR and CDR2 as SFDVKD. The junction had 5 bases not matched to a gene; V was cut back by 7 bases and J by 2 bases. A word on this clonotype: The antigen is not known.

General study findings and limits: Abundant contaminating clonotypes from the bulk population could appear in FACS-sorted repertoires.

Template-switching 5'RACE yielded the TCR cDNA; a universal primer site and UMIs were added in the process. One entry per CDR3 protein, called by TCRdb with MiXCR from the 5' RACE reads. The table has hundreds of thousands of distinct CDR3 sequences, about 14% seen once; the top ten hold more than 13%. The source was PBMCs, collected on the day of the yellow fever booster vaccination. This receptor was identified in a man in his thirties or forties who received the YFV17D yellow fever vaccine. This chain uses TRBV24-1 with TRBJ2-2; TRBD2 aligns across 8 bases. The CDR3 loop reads CATRSSGVNTGELFF. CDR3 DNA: TGTGCCACCAGGAGTAGCGGGGTCAACACCGGGGAGCTGTTTTTT.